This TCR beta chain was recorded in a study of blood T cell repertoires in COVID-19. Methods used by the authors: Cell counts per sample came from amplifying reference gene primers. The data were produced by immunoSEQ multiplex PCR, yet TCRdb's version contains in-frame clones alone and is incomplete. For V, J and clone size, that table is used; D and trimming come from the DNA. The sample gives 120,000 or so clones, more than 75% of which show up once; under 5% is in the top ten. The source material was peripheral blood. The origin of this receptor is a man aged 55-75 years with acute or convalescent COVID-19.

CDR3 residues: CASSLVAGSAYNEQFF. The CDR3 DNA is TGTGCCAGCAGCTTAGTGGCGGGTTCGGCGTACAATGAGCAGTTCTTC. The chain joins TRBV11-2 to TRBJ2-1, with D possibly matching TRBD2 (5 bases). CDR3 length: 16 residues. Per the germline V gene, CDR1 is SGHAT and CDR2 is FQNNGV. V was trimmed by 1 base and J by 4 bases, leaving 14 bases between them.